This T cell receptor beta chain was sequenced in a study of cytomegalovirus exposure and HLA in healthy donors (dated by TCRdb to 2016 to 2017). As for the study more broadly: According to an earlier analysis of 587 of the donors, about 180 million T cells yielded 90 million to 130 million unique TCR beta sequences and about 300 Gb of sequence data. Among the approximately 400 genotyped donors, approximately 77% belonged to the genetic ancestry cluster associated with self-reported Caucasian donors. In addition to the first cohort of 650 to 800 subjects, a separate validation cohort of 120 different subjects was used. Alongside the repertoire data, information on donor age, sex, ethnicity and CMV serostatus was compiled. The study profiled the T cell repertoires of some 610 subjects by immunosequencing and related them to cytomegalovirus serostatus. A later analysis re-examined previously published TCR beta repertoires from 600 to 700 donors and added high-resolution HLA genotyping to investigate patterns of TCR occurrence. Typing coverage differed by locus: A, B, C, DRB1 and DQB1 were typed in about 620-630 donors, DQA1 in about 510, DPA1 in roughly 590, and DPB1 in just under 480. Roughly 300 gigabases of sequencing data and roughly 81 million unique TCR sequences made up an early release that covered under 750 HLA-typed donors. Every repertoire in the discovery cohort had been generated on one and the same sequencing platform. The study was designed to test whether signatures of past pathogen exposure could be identified by cataloging public T cell receptors. Among some 400 genotyped donors of the cohort, an average of around 250,000 unique TCR beta nucleotide sequences was sequenced per donor, of which about 18% were non-productive. In a later genetic analysis, genome-wide SNP genotypes for about 55% of the roughly 700 donors were used, and that subset was treated as a discovery cohort. The later analysis used no new phenotypic data to find candidate immune exposures, relying instead on TCR beta sequences and their occurrence across donors. HLA typing included class I and class II loci at four-digit resolution. To predict cytomegalovirus infection status, the study brought together high-throughput TCR immunosequencing, statistical association of individual TCRs with disease status, and machine learning. To decide whether each TCR beta V gene segment behaved as functional or pseudogenic, an earlier analysis of some 600 of the donors relied on high-throughput TCR beta sequencing. Roughly five DR-DQ haplotypes were handled as single units for association and clustering because linkage in the cohort was strong.

The library was obtained by the immunoSEQ multiplex PCR assay. For the multiplex PCR, a mixture combining 60 forward primers for TCR Vbeta segments and 13 reverse primers for TCR Jbeta segments was used. A multiplex PCR assay on genomic DNA amplified the CDR3 region of rearranged TCR beta genes. The amplified TCR beta libraries were sequenced on the Illumina HiSeq System as 87-base-pair reads. The paper's processing steps were these. In a later analysis, approximately 74 million unique TCR beta chains were counted across the 650 to 700 repertoires, and about 9.9 million of these chains were shared by at least two donors. Raw reads were error-corrected and collapsed into unique sequences with a nearest-neighbor algorithm that merged closely related sequences to remove PCR and sequencing errors. Alignment of CDR3 sequences to IMGT reference sequences was used to assign V, D and J gene segments. For a sequence to be retained, at least a six-nucleotide match to both a V gene segment and a J gene segment was required. Rearrangements were called productive when the CDR3 lacked stop codons and stayed in frame with V and J; all others were non-productive. Following IMGT convention, CDR3 was defined as the stretch from the second conserved V-encoded cysteine up to the conserved J-encoded phenylalanine. The earlier analysis of roughly 590 of the donors excluded any sequence lacking an unambiguous match to a single V gene segment. An earlier analysis of several hundred of the donors classified V segments as functional when productive rearrangements were above 56.7% and as segregating when the standard deviation between donors was above 5%. A statistical classification framework was developed to diagnose cytomegalovirus status using the catalog of TCR beta chain sequences. In a later analysis, V and J genes were assigned by comparing TCR nucleotide sequences against IMGT/GENE-DB human TR gene sequences. In a later analysis, CDR3 sequences and most-parsimonious VDJ recombination scenarios were assigned using the TCRdist pipeline. In a later analysis, every TCR beta chain was defined by the combination of its CDR3 amino acid sequence and its V-gene family, and reads without a unique V-gene family were dropped. As a way to deal with suspected cross-contamination and a sequencing artifact, a later analysis dropped roughly 620 nucleotide sequences that were highly shared and had low generation probability. In a later analysis, a clonal expansion index was calculated for each public chain from normalized within-repertoire ranks of inferred template counts. In a later analysis, generation probabilities were computed with a VDJ recombination model fitted to out-of-frame rearrangements, and the resulting probabilities were checked against IGoR. In a later analysis, TCR-TCR, TCR-HLA and TCR-CMV co-occurrence was scored with hypergeometric tests, and a repertoire-size bias correction was applied to TCR pairs. In a later analysis, false discovery rates were estimated by permuting HLA or CMV assignments 20 times. In a later analysis, co-occurring TCRs were grouped using DBSCAN, and TCRdist sequence similarity was added for clustering within HLA-allele-positive subsets. Repertoires with fewer than 30,000 or more than 120,000 public chains, plus five repertoires with anomalous nucleotide sharing, were excluded from co-occurrence clustering. This immuneACCESS table, as held by TCRdb, lists in-frame sequences with V and J called but not all clones. Of the missing ones, under half trace to an unresolved V gene in checked studies; the others have no known cause. V, J and clone size derive from that table, while D and trimming were established from the DNA sequence. This sample lists roughly 140,000 clones; approximately 80% were detected once. Roughly 6.2% of the sample belongs to the ten largest clones.

V is reduced by 2 bases and J by 9 bases, leaving a spacing of 17 bases between them. The CDR3 covers 15 residues, taking in both the cysteine and the phenylalanine. Only CDR3 DNA remains: 45 bases, in frame from the first base. CDR1 MDHEN and CDR2 SYDVKM were looked up in the germline V gene. The cohort consisted of hundreds of healthy bone marrow donors. Cohort members were all nominally healthy when sampled, although unrecorded immune exposures were likely present. The donor tested CMV seropositive, placing the donor among the 290 or so seropositive members of the cohort. A peripheral blood sample was provided by each donor, and peripheral blood mononuclear cells were used for TCR beta sequencing. The Qiagen DNeasy Blood Extraction Kit was used to extract genomic DNA from the blood cell samples. This clone is a singleton in its sample. What antigen it recognizes has not been identified. Within one base of it there is no much larger clone, and no base qualities were kept.

The paper's findings and limits, for the study overall: According to a later genetic analysis, donors in an Asian-associated ancestry cluster had fewer N-insertions in productive TCRs than the approximately 630-donor mean. When HLA alleles, especially DR and DQ, strongly co-occurred, TCR associations were difficult to assign to individual alleles. This cohort had only TCR beta chains sequenced, and the lack of alpha or paired-chain data limited which features could be detected. For the cohort, immune exposure information was limited to CMV serostatus. A further reported finding was that TCR beta sequences accurately predicted the HLA-A and HLA-B alleles for most subjects in the first cohort. The study gave a list of over 150 TCR beta chains associated with cytomegalovirus. The 87-base-pair reads could not distinguish some IMGT-functional V segments, including TRBV6-2 and TRBV6-3, so those segments were excluded. In a later analysis, HLA-associated TCR beta chains showed more clonal expansion and lower generation probabilities than non-associated chains that were equally common. Across donors, most TCR sequences were observed very rarely, whereas some public TCRs were present in many individuals. An association between a missense DCLRE1C variant and V-gene and J-gene trimming of TCR beta chains was found in a later genetic analysis and replicated in an independent cohort. The presence/absence analyses assumed that sequencing depth was roughly uniform across donors, and that assumption may not be true. Correlated functional status among segregating V segments might be attributable to linkage disequilibrium, but an unknown experimental factor could not be ruled out. The authors suggested that the approach could potentially be extended to other disease states and immunological phenotypes. In a later analysis, several top co-occurrence clusters were reported to appear linked to parvovirus B19, influenza, CMV and Epstein-Barr virus. Specific HLA alleles were associated with 15,000 to 20,000 TCR beta sequences at a false discovery rate of 0.05 in a later analysis. Three of the identified cytomegalovirus-associated TCR beta chains were confirmed in vitro to be specific for cytomegalovirus antigens. The classifier was reported to diagnose cytomegalovirus status with high specificity and sensitivity in both the original and validation cohorts. In a later analysis, most CMV-associated TCR beta chains were found to appear HLA-restricted, with HLA associations seemingly driven largely by CMV exposure. Because some donors lacked HLA typing at each locus, the association tests relied only on the typed subset. In a later analysis, TCR association rates were found to vary across HLA loci, with the most associated TCRs seen for DRB1 alleles and the fewest for HLA-C alleles. An earlier analysis of approximately 570 of the donors showed that most TCR beta V segments appeared in productive rearrangements either about 87% or about 30% of the time, which broadly matched IMGT annotations. Because counts were too low, roughly 16 rarely observed V segments, including chromosome 9 orphons, were left out of the earlier analysis of about 620 of the donors. A cluster of highly shared sequence variants was judged likely to be a technical artifact of the sequencing pipeline.

What was sequenced was PBMCs. The rearranged segments are TRBV28 and TRBJ2-1; D gene: possibly TRBD2, on 7 matching bases. The sequence was collected from a middle-aged woman in good health and CMV-seropositive. DNA sequence: TGTGCCAGCAGTTTACCCAGGGGCGGGAGTGGTGAGCAGTTCTTC. The resulting protein is CASSLPRGGSGEQFF.